This is a list of T cell receptor beta chains from one sample in a study of blood T cell repertoires in COVID-19. The assay was immunoSEQ multiplex PCR, and TCRdb's table has in-frame clones only and misses some. This table holds fewer than 150,000 clones, 90% found once. The sample taken for sequencing was peripheral blood. The receptors derive from an older woman with COVID-19, enrolled during active disease. Each CDR3 is given with its conserved first and last residue.

V: TRBV6-5; J: TRBJ2-7; CDR3: CASRSDLGVYEQYF
V: TRBV7-9; J: TRBJ1-3; CDR3: CASIPRTGNTIYF
V: TRBV12-5; J: TRBJ2-7; CDR3: CASGYGGTRHEQYF
V: TRBV7-9; J: TRBJ1-1; CDR3: CASSHRLSSRNTEAFF
V: TRBV20-1; J: TRBJ2-5; CDR3: CSADGGETQYF
V: TRBV6-5; J: TRBJ1-5; CDR3: CASSPRGNQPQHF
V: TRBV5-1; J: TRBJ2-3; CDR3: CASTLPRGGTGDTQYF
V: TRBV6-5; J: TRBJ2-5; CDR3: CASSKTGFRETQYF
V: TRBV6-4; J: TRBJ1-1; CDR3: CASSRTGETEAFF
V: TRBV25-1; J: TRBJ2-5; CDR3: CASSESRGGGETQYF
V: TRBV6-2/TRBV6-3; J: TRBJ2-2; CDR3: CASSYGGGSGTGELFF
V: TRBV7-8; J: TRBJ2-1; CDR3: CASGRRRAREVEQFF
V: TRBV25-1; J: TRBJ2-6; CDR3: CASSGLVGANVLTF
V: TRBV30; J: TRBJ2-1; CDR3: CAWSLRGTGNEQFF
V: TRBV6-2/TRBV6-3; J: TRBJ1-1; CDR3: CASSYPQGRVTEAFF
V: TRBV14; J: TRBJ1-1; CDR3: CASSQEAVGGTEAFF
V: TRBV13; J: TRBJ1-1; CDR3: CASSPSGLPNTEAFF
V: TRBV6-5; J: TRBJ2-7; CDR3: CASSYSLGGGTYEQYF
V: TRBV6-5; J: TRBJ1-6; CDR3: CASSYGHPYNSPLHF
V: TRBV7-6; J: TRBJ2-1; CDR3: CASSLGTRDRAYNEQFF
V: TRBV19; J: TRBJ2-7; CDR3: CASSMRTLYEQYF
V: TRBV12-3/TRBV12-4; J: TRBJ1-2; CDR3: CASSLWLAGYTF
V: TRBV12-5; J: TRBJ1-1; CDR3: CASGLGRLWDTEAFF
V: TRBV9; J: TRBJ2-1; CDR3: CASSATQATGNEQFF
V: TRBV30; J: TRBJ2-6; CDR3: CAWSAGANVLTF
V: TRBV4-2; J: TRBJ1-2; CDR3: CASSQEARGQSHGYTF
V: TRBV7-9; J: TRBJ1-1; CDR3: CASSLMEGDTEAFF
V: TRBV10-3; J: TRBJ1-1; CDR3: CAISARQGGSTEAFF